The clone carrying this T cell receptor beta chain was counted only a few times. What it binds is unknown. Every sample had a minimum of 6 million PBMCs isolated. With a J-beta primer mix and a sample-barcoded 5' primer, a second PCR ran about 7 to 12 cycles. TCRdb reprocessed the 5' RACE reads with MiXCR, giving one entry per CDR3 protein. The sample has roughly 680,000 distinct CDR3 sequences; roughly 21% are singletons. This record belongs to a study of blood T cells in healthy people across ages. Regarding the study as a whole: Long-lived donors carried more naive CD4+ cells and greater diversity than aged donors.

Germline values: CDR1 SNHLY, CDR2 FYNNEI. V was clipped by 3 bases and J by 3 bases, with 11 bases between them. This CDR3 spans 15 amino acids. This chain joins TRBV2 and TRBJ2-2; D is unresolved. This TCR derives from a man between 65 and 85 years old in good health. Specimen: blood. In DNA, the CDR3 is TGTGCCAGCAGTGAGGGGTATCAGTACACCGGGGAGCTGTTTTTT. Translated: CASSEGYQYTGELFF.